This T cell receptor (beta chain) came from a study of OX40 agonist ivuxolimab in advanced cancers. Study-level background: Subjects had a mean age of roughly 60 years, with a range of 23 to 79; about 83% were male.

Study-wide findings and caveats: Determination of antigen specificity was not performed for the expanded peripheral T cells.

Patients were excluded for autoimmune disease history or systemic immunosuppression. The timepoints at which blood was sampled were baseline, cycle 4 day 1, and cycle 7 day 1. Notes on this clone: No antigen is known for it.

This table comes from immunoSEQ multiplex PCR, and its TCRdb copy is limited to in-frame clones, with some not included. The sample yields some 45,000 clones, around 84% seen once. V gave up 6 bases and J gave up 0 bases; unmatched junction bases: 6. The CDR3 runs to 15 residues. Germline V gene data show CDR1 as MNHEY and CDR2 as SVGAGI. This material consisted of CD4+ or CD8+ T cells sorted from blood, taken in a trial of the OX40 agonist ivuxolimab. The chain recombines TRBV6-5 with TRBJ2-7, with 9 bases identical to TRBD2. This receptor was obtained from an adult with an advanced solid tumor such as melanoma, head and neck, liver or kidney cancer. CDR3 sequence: CASRKLAGNSYEQYF. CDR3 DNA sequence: TGTGCCAGCAGGAAACTAGCGGGTAACTCCTACGAGCAGTACTTC.